These 22 T cell receptor beta chains originate from one sample sequenced in a study of T cells after yellow fever vaccination. TCRdb re-called the 5' RACE reads with MiXCR, one entry per CDR3 protein. The table shows 100,000 to 150,000 distinct CDR3 sequences, with 6.5% to 9% occurring only once. Sequencing used CD4+ T cells sorted from PBMCs, obtained around 45 days after the first yellow fever vaccination. The receptors stem from a young man who received the YFV17D yellow fever vaccine.

This clonotype has only a few counts. The rearrangement joins TRBV11-2 to TRBJ2-1, with 10 bases fitting TRBD1. The CDR3 consists of 15 residues. J lost 2 bases, V lost 6 bases, and 4 bases had no gene match. Germline assignment: CDR1 SGHAT and CDR2 FQNNGV. For the CDR3, the DNA is TGTGCCAGCAGTCGGGACAGGGGTACCTACAATGAGCAGTTCTTC. This translates into CASSRDRGTYNEQFF.

Ten or more counts support this clonotype. The chain links TRBV5-1 to TRBJ1-1; D perhaps matches TRBD1 (5 bases). Germline CDR1 and CDR2: SGHRS and YFSETQ. CDR3 length equals 15 residues. Trimming removed 0 bases at V and 6 bases at J, with 15 bases between. CDR3 region: CASSLAAGSYPEAFF. The CDR3, as DNA: TGCGCCAGCAGCTTGGCCGCAGGGAGTTACCCTGAAGCTTTCTTT.

This clonotype was found many times. The junction does not match germline at one end; this may be a read error. This chain connects TRBV5-1 to TRBJ2-2, with a weak D call TRBD1 (5 bases). There are 14 residues in the CDR3. The germline gives CDR1 SGHRS, CDR2 YFSETQ. CDR3 coding DNA: TGTGCCAGCTCCCTAGGACAGAACACCGGGGAGCTGTTTTTT. This gives the protein CASSLGQNTGELFF.

This clonotype was seen repeatedly, ten times or more. The chain joins TRBV7-2 to TRBJ2-1; perhaps TRBD1 as D (6 bases). Trimming pared 1 base from V and 5 bases from J, leaving 12 bases between. The CDR3 covers 15 residues. Per germline, CDR1 SGHTA and CDR2 FQGNSA. The CDR3, as DNA: TGTGCCAGCAGCTTAGGGGGGCGTAGTCACAATGAGCAGTTCTTC. Residues: CASSLGGRSHNEQFF. Together with reference TRBV7-2 and TRBJ2-1, the CDR3 gives the full variable domain: GAGVSQSPSNKVTEKGKDVELRCDPISGHTALYWYRQSLGQGLEFLIYFQGNSAPDKSGLPSDRFSAERTGGSVSTLTIQRTQQEDSAVYLCASSLGGRSHNEQFFGPGTRLTVL.

The V call is TRBV4-1, the J call TRBJ2-5; perhaps D is TRBD1 or TRBD2 (5 bases each). Germline CDR1 is MGHRA and CDR2 is YSYEKL. V shed 3 bases and J shed 4 bases, with 9 bases lying between them. This CDR3 is 13 amino acids long. CDR3 DNA sequence: TGCGCCAGCAGCCACATTGGGGGAGAGACCCAGTACTTC. Amino acid sequence: CASSHIGGETQYF.

This clonotype has at least ten counts. CDR3: CASSTGQGMSWETQYF. The CDR3 DNA follows: TGTGCCAGCAGCACCGGACAGGGGATGAGTTGGGAGACCCAGTACTTC. The chain recombines TRBV12-3 or TRBV12-4 with TRBJ2-5, with 9 bases matching TRBD1. CDR3 length: 16 residues. V trimming: 6 bases; J trimming: 5 bases; junction bases outside the gene matches: 13.

The genes are TRBV10-3 and TRBJ1-3; D remains ambiguous. Germline CDR1 ENHRY, CDR2 SYGVKD. V was pared by 6 bases and J by 0 bases, with 6 bases between. The CDR3 loop spans 13 amino acids. The CDR3 DNA reads as TGTGCCATCAGGGAGAGCTCTGGAAACACCATATATTTT. Translated, it gives CAIRESSGNTIYF.

The rearrangement joins TRBV1 to TRBJ2-3. TRBV1 is deemed a pseudogene. The CDR3 has 12 amino acids. This chain's CDR3 is CTSSPVADTQYF. CDR3 DNA: TGCACCAGCAGCCCCGTGGCAGATACGCAGTATTTT.

This clonotype was picked up many times. The genes are TRBV24-1 and TRBJ2-3, with 11 nucleotides matching TRBD2. The V gene end was trimmed by 2 bases and the J gene end by 5 bases; junction bases not matched to a gene: 8. CDR1 KGHDR and CDR2 SFDVKD come from the germline V gene. CDR3 length: 17 residues. CDR3 DNA: TGTGCCACCAGTGATTCCTTAGCGGGGGGGTTAGGAGATACGCAGTATTTT. It is translated as CATSDSLAGGLGDTQYF.

This clonotype was seen ten or more times. V and J are TRBV6-5 and TRBJ2-1; 12 bases fit TRBD2. The CDR3 sequence is 16 residues long. Germline V gene sequence: CDR1 MNHEY, CDR2 SVGAGI. After removal of 6 bases from V and 3 bases from J, the junction contained 6 bases not matched to a gene. The CDR3 DNA is TGTGCCAGCAGGCGACTAGCGGGGGACCTCTACAATGAGCAGTTCTTC. Its protein is CASRRLAGDLYNEQFF.

The chain combines TRBV20-1 with TRBJ1-1; D unresolved. V lost 3 bases, J lost 1 base, and 6 bases lay in between. The CDR3 spans 12 residues. Germline CDR1 reads DFQATT; CDR2 reads SNEGSKA (reference sequence). In DNA, the CDR3 is TGCAGTGCTAGGGAATGGAACACTGAAGCTTTCTTT. Amino acids: CSAREWNTEAFF.

This clonotype has a handful of counts. The chain couples TRBV28 to TRBJ1-5; D not resolved. Deletions cut 7 bases from V and 6 bases from J, with 19 bases between. CDR1 is MDHEN, CDR2 SYDVKM, per germline. The CDR3 is made up of 15 amino acids. DNA of the CDR3: TGTGCCAGCACCGCTCAGGCCTGGGTAGGTCAGCCCCAGCATTTT. The encoded protein is CASTAQAWVGQPQHF.

There are many counts of this clonotype. J is TRBJ2-1 and V is TRBV5-1, with TRBD2 matching over 12 bases. There are 15 residues in the CDR3. V lost 4 bases and J lost 8; bases outside the gene matches: 7. Looked up from germline, CDR1 is SGHRS and CDR2 is YFSETQ. CDR3 in amino acids: CASSQGLAGFDEQFF. Written as DNA, the CDR3 is TGCGCCAGCAGCCAAGGACTAGCGGGATTCGATGAGCAGTTCTTC.

As regards this clonotype: With a much larger clone just one base away, this may be a read error. J is TRBJ2-1 and V is TRBV5-6; the D gene could be TRBD1 or TRBD2 (5 bases each). Trimming removed 4 bases from V and 7 bases from J, with 15 bases in between. Germline V lookup: CDR1 SGHDT, CDR2 YYEEEE. The CDR3 sequence is 14 residues long. CDR3 bases: TGTGCCAGCAGCCCCGAGGGACGGCAGAATGAGCAGTTCTTC. Residues: CASSPEGRQNEQFF. Full variable domain (outside the CDR3, taken from reference TRBV5-6 and TRBJ2-1): DAGVTQSPTHLIKTRGQQVTLRCSPKSGHDTVSWYQQALGQGPQFIFQYYEEEERQRGNFPDRFSGHQFPNYSSELNVNALLLGDSALYLCASSPEGRQNEQFFGPGTRLTVL.

Only a few counts were recorded for this clonotype. The rearrangement uses TRBV30 and TRBJ2-1, with TRBD2 identical over 10 bases. Germline loops: CDR1 GTSNPN, CDR2 SVGIG (reference sequence). With 2 bases clipped from V and 6 bases from J, the junction kept 10 bases outside the gene matches. The CDR3 contains 16 residues. The chain's CDR3 is CAWSKERGGWVNEQFF. The CDR3 nucleotides read TGTGCCTGGAGTAAGGAGCGGGGGGGCTGGGTCAATGAGCAGTTCTTC. The full variable domain, its missing parts supplied by reference TRBV30 and TRBJ2-1, is SQTIHQWPATLVQPVGSPLSLECTVEGTSNPNLYWYRQAAGRGLQLLFYSVGIGQISSEVPQNLSASRPQDRQFILSSKKLLLSDSGFYLCAWSKERGGWVNEQFFGPGTRLTVL.

This clonotype has a count of ten or more. The chain recombines TRBV25-1 with TRBJ2-5, with no clear D. The CDR3 is made up of 14 amino acids. V was trimmed by 5 bases and J by 5 bases, leaving 15 bases between them. CDR1 is MGHDK, CDR2 SYGVNS, per germline. The CDR3 sequence: CASSRHAVGETQYF. The DNA of the CDR3 is TGTGCCAGCAGTAGGCACGCGGTTGGTGAGACCCAGTACTTC.

This clonotype has a count of ten or more. Here the CDR3 DNA reads TGTGCCAGCAGCTTATCAGGGCCTGGGGCCAACGTCCTGACTTTC. This sequence encodes CASSLSGPGANVLTF. This chain links TRBV7-6 with TRBJ2-6, with TRBD1 as a possible D gene (5 bases). The V gene's germline CDR1 is SGHVS and CDR2 FNYEAQ. The CDR3 totals 15 residues. V was trimmed by 2 bases and J by 2 bases, leaving 7 bases between them.

The V call is TRBV5-1, the J call TRBJ2-5, with 12 bases identical to TRBD1. Trimming cost V 4 bases and J 5 bases; bases outside gene matches: 9. The V gene's germline CDR1 is SGHRS and CDR2 YFSETQ. The CDR3 sequence is 16 residues long. DNA of the CDR3: TGCGCCAGCAGCCCAGGGGACAGGGGGCTAATGGAGACCCAGTACTTC. Translation gives CASSPGDRGLMETQYF.

This clonotype was counted many times. The CDR3 sequence is CSVGEFRRYF. For the CDR3, the DNA is TGCAGCGTTGGCGAATTCCGCAGGTACTTC. The J gene is TRBJ2-7, the V gene TRBV29-1; unclear D gene. This CDR3 spans 10 amino acids. Germline lookup yields CDR1 SQVTM and CDR2 ANQGSEA. Trimming shortened V by 4 bases and J by 12 bases, and 13 bases separated the two germline ends.

This clonotype was recorded a few times. The chain couples TRBV18 to TRBJ2-5; TRBD1 is a possible D gene (6 bases). The length of the CDR3 is 13 residues. Germline values: CDR1 KGHSH, CDR2 LQKENI. With 8 bases removed from V and 2 bases from J, the gap between germline ends came to 12 bases. As DNA, the CDR3 is TGTGCCAGCGGGGTGGACAGTCAAGAGACCCAGTACTTC. Protein sequence: CASGVDSQETQYF.

This clonotype was seen repeatedly, ten times or more. CDR3 protein: CATSDSGRDYGYTF. In DNA, the CDR3 is TGTGCCACCAGTGATTCAGGGCGTGACTATGGCTACACCTTC. The gene calls are TRBV24-1 and TRBJ1-2, with TRBD1 as a possible D gene (5 bases). V was shortened by 2 bases and J by 3 bases, with 9 bases between the two germline ends. Germline V gene lookup returns CDR1 KGHDR and CDR2 SFDVKD. The CDR3 has 14 residues.

The rearrangement links TRBV2 to TRBJ1-2, with D maybe TRBD1 (6 bases). Germline-derived CDR1 and CDR2 are SNHLY and FYNNEI. V dropped 8 bases and J dropped 8 bases, with 18 bases sitting between them. This CDR3 is 13 amino acids long. The CDR3 region has the DNA TGTGCCAGCGCCGACAGGCACCCATCCGGCTACACCTTC. It is translated as CASADRHPSGYTF.